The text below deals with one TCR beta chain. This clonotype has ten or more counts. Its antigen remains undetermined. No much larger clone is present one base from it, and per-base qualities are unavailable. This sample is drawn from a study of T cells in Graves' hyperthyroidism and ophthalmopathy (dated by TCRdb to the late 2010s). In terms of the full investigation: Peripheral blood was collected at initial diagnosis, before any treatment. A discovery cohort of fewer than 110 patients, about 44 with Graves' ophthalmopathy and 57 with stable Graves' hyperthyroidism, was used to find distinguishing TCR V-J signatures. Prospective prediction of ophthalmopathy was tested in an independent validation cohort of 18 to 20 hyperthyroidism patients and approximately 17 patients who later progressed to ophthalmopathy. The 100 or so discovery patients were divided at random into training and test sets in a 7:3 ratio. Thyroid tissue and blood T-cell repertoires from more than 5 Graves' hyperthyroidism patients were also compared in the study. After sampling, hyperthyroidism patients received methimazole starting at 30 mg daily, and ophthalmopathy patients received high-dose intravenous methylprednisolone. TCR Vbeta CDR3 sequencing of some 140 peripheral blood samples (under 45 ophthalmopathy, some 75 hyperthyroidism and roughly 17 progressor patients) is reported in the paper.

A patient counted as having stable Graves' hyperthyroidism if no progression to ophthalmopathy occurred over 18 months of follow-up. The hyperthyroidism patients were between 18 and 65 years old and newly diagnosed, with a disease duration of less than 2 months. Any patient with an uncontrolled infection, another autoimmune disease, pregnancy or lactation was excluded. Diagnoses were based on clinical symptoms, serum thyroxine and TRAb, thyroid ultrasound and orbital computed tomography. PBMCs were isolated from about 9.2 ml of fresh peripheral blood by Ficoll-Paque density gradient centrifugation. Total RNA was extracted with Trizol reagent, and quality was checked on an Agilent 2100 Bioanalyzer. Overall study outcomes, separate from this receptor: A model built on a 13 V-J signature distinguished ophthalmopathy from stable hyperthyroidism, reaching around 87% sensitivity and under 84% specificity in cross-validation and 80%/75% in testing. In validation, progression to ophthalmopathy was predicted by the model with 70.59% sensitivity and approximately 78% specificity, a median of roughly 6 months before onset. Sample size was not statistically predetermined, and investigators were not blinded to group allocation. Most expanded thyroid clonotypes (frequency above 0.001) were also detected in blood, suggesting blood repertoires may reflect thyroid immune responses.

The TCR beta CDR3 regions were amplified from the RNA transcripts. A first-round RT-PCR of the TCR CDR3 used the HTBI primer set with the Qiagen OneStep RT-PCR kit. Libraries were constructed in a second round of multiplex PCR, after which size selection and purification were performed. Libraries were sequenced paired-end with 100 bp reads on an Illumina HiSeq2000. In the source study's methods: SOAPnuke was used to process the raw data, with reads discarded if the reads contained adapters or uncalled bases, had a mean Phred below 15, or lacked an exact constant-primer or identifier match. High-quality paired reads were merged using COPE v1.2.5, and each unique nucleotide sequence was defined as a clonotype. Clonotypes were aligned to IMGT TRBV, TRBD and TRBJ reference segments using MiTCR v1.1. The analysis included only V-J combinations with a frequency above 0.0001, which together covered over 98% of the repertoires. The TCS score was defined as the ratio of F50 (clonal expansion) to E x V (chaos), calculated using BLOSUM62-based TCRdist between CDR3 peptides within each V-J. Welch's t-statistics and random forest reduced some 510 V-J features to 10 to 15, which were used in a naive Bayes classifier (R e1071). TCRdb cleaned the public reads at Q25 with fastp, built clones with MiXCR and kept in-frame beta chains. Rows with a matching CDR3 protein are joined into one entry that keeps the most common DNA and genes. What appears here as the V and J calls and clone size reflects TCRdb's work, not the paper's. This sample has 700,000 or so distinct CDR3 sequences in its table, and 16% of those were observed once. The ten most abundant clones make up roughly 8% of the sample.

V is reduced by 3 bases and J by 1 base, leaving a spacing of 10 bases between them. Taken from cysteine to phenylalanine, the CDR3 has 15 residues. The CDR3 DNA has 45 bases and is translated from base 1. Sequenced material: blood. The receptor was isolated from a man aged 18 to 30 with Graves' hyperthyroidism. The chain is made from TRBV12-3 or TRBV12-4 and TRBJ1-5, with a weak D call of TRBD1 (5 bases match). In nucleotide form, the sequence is TGTGCCAGCAGTTTGGCAAGGGACAGCAATCAGCCCCAGCATTTT. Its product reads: CASSLARDSNQPQHF.